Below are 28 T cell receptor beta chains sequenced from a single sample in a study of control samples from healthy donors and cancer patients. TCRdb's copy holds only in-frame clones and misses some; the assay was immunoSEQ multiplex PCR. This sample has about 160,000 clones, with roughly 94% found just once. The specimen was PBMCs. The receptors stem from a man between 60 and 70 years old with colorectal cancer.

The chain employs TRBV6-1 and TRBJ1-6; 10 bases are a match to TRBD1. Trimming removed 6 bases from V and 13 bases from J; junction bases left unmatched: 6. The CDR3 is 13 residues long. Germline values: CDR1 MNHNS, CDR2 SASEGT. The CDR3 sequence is CASSHGQGDPLHF. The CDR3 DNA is TGTGCCAGCAGCCACGGACAGGGGGACCCCCTCCACTTT.

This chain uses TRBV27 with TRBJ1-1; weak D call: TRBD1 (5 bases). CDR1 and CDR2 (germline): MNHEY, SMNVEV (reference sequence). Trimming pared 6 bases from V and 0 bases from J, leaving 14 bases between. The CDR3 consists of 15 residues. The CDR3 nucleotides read TGTGCCAGCAGATCGGCTGACAGAGTGAACACTGAAGCTTTCTTT. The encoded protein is CASRSADRVNTEAFF.

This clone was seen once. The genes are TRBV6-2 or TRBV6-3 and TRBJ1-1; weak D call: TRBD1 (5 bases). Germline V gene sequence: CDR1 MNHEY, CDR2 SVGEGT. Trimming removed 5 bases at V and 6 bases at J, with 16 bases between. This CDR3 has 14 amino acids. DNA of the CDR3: TGTGCCAGCAGTCCCCCTGACAGAATACCTGAAGCTTTCTTT. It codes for CASSPPDRIPEAFF.

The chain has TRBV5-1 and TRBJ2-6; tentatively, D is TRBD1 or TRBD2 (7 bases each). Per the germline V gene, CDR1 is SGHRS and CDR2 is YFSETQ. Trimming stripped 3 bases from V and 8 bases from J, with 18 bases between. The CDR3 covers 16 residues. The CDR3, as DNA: TGCGCCAGCAGCTCGCTGACAGGGAGGGTGTCCAACGTCCTGACTTTC. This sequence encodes CASSSLTGRVSNVLTF.

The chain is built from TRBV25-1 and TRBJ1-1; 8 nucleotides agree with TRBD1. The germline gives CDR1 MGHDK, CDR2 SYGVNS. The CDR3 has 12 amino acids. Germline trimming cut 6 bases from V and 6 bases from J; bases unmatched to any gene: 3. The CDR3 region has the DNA TGTGCCAGCAGCCAGGACAGGGCTGAAGCTTTCTTT. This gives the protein CASSQDRAEAFF.

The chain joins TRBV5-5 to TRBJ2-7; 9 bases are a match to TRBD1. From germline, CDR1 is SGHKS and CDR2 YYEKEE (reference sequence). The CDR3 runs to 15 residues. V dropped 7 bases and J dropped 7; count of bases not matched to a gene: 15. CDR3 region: CASGPPGTGHWEQYF. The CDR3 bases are TGTGCCAGCGGTCCCCCCGGGACAGGGCATTGGGAGCAGTACTTC.

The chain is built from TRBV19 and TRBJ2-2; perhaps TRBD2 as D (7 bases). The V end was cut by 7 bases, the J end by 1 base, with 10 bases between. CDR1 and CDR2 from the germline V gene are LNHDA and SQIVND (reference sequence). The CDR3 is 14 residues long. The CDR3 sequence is CASKGGGNTGELFF. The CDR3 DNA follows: TGTGCCAGTAAGGGAGGGGGGAACACCGGGGAGCTGTTTTTT.

CDR3 region: CAWITQGAGRGGYTF. The CDR3 nucleotides are TGTGCCTGGATTACACAGGGGGCGGGTAGGGGTGGCTACACCTTC. The chain uses TRBV30 and TRBJ1-2; 9 nucleotides agree with TRBD1. The CDR3 sequence is 15 residues long. Germline V gene sequence: CDR1 GTSNPN, CDR2 SVGIG (reference sequence). V lost 4 bases to trimming and J lost 7 bases; unmatched junction nucleotides: 13.

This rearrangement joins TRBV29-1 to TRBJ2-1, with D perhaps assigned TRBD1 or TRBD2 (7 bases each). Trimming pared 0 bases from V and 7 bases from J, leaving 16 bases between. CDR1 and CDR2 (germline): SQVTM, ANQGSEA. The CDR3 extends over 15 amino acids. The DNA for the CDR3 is TGCAGCGTTGAAGATCAGGGGGGGGTTGGGAATGAGCAGTTCTTC. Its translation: CSVEDQGGVGNEQFF.

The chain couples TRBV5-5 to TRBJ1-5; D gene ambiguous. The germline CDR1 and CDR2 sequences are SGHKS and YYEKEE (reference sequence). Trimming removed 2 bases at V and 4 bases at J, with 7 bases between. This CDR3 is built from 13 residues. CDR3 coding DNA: TGTGCCAGCAGCTTTACCCCGAATCAGCCCCAGCATTTT. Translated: CASSFTPNQPQHF.

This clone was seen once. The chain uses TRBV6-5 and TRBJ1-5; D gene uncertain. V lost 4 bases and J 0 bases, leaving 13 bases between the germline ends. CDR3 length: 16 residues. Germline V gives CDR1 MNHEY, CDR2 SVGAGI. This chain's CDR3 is CASSSSDGYSNQPQHF. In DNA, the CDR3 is TGTGCCAGCAGTTCCTCCGATGGATATAGCAATCAGCCCCAGCATTTT.

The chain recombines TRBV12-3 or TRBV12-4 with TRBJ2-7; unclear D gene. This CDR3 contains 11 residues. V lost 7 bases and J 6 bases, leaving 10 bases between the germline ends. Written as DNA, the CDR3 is TGTGCCAGCAACACCGGCGGCGAGCAGTACTTC. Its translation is CASNTGGEQYF.

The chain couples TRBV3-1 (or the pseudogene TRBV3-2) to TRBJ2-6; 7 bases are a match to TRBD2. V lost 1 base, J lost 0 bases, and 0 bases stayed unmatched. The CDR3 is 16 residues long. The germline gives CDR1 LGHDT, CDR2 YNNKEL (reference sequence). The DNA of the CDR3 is TGTGCCAGCAGCCAAGTAGCGGGCTCTGGGGCCAACGTCCTGACTTTC. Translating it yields CASSQVAGSGANVLTF.

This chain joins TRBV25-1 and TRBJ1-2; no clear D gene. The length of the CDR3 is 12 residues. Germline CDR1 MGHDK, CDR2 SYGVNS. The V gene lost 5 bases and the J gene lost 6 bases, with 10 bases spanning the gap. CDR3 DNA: TGTGCCAGCAGTATCTACGGGAATGGCTACACCTTC. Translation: CASSIYGNGYTF.

The CDR3 spells CASSTGGRVSPLHF. For the CDR3, the DNA is TGTGCCAGCAGCACGGGAGGGCGCGTTTCACCCCTCCACTTT. The chain carries TRBV21-1 and TRBJ1-6. TRBV21-1 is assigned pseudogene status. The CDR3 totals 14 residues.

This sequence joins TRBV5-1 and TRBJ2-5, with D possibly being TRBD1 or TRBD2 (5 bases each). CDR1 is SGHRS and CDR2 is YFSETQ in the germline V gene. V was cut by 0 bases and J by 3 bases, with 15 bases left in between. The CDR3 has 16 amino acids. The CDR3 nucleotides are TGCGCCAGCAGCTTGGCCCTAGGTGGGGGAAAAGAGACCCAGTACTTC. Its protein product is CASSLALGGGKETQYF.

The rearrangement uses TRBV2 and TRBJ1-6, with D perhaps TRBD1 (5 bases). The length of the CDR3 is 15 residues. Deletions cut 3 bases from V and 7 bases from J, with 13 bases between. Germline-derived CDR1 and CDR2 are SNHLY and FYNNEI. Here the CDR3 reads CASSEAGAGNSPLHF. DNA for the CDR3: TGTGCCAGCAGTGAGGCCGGGGCCGGGAATTCACCCCTCCACTTT. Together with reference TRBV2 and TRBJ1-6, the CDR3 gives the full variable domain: EPEVTQTPSHQVTQMGQEVILRCVPISNHLYFYWYRQILGQKVEFLVSFYNNEISEKSEIFDDQFSVERPDGSNFTLKIRSTKLEDSAMYFCASSEAGAGNSPLHFGNGTRLTVT.

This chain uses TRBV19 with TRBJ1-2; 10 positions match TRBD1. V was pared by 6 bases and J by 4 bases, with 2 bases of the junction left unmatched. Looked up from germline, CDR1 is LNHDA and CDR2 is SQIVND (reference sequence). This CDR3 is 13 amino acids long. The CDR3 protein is CASRTGGGYGYTF. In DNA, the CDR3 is TGTGCCAGTAGGACAGGGGGCGGCTATGGCTACACCTTC.

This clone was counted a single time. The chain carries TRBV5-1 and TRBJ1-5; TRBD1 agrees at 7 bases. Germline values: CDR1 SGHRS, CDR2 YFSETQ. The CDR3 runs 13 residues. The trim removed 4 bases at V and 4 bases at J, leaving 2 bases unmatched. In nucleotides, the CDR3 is TGCGCCAGCAGCAGGGACAGTAATCAGCCCCAGCATTTT. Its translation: CASSRDSNQPQHF.

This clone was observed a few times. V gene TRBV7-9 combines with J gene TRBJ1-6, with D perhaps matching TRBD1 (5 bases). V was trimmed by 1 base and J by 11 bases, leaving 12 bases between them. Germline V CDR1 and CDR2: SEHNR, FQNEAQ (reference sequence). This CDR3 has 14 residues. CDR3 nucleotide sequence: TGTGCCAGCAGCTTAGGTCAGGGCCGTGCACCCCTCCACTTT. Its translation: CASSLGQGRAPLHF.

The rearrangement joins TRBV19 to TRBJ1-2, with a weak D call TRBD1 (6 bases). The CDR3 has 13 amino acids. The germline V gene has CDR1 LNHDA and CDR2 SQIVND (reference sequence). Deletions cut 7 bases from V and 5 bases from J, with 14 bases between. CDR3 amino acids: CASTPTGQYGYTF. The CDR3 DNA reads TGTGCCAGTACCCCGACAGGCCAATATGGCTACACCTTC. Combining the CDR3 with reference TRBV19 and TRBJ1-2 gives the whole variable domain DGGITQSPKYLFRKEGQNVTLSCEQNLNHDAMYWYRQDPGQGLRLIYYSQIVNDFQKGDIAEGYSVSREKKESFPLTVTSAQKNPTAFYLCASTPTGQYGYTFGSGTRLTVV.

CDR3 sequence (DNA): TGTGCCAGCTCACCAAGCCCGACAGGGCCTAACTATGGCTACACCTTC. Its translation: CASSPSPTGPNYGYTF. The chain combines TRBV18 with TRBJ1-2; 7 bases line up with TRBD1. The CDR3 totals 16 residues. Germline assignment: CDR1 KGHSH and CDR2 LQKENI. Trimming cost V 2 bases and J 0 bases; bases outside gene matches: 6.

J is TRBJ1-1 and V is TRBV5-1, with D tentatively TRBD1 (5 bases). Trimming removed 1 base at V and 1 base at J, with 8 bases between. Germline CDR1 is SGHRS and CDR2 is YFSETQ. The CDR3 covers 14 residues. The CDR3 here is CASSLLRGNTEAFF. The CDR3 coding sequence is TGCGCCAGCAGCTTGTTAAGGGGGAACACTGAAGCTTTCTTT.

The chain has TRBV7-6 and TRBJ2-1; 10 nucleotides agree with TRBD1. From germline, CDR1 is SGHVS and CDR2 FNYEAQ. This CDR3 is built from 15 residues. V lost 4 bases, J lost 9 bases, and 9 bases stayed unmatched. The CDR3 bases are TGTGCCAGCAGCTCATCCCGGGACAGGGGAAGTGAGCAGTTCTTC. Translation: CASSSSRDRGSEQFF.

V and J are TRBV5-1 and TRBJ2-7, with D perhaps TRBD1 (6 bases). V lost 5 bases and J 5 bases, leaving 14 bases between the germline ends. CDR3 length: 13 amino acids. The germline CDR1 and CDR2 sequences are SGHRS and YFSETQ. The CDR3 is CASRETGSNEQYF. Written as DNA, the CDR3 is TGCGCCAGCAGGGAGACAGGAAGCAACGAGCAGTACTTC.

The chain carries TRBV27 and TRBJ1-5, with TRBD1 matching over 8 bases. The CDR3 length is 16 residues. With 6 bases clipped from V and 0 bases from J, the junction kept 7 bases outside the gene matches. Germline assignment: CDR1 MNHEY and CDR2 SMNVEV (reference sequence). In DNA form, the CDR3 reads TGTGCCAGCAGAGGACAGGGAAAATATAGCAATCAGCCCCAGCATTTT. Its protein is CASRGQGKYSNQPQHF.

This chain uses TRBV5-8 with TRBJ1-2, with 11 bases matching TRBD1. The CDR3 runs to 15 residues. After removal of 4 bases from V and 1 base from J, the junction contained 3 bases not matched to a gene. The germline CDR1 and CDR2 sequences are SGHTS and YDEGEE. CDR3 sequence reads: CASSVGTGGNYGYTF. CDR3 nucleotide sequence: TGTGCCAGCAGCGTAGGGACAGGGGGTAACTATGGCTACACCTTC.

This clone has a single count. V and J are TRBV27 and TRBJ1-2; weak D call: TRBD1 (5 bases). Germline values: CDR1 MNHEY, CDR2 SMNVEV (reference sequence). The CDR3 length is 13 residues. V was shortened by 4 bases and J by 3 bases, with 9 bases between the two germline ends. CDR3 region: CASSYGRDYGYTF. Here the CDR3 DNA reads TGTGCCAGCAGTTACGGCAGGGACTATGGCTACACCTTC.